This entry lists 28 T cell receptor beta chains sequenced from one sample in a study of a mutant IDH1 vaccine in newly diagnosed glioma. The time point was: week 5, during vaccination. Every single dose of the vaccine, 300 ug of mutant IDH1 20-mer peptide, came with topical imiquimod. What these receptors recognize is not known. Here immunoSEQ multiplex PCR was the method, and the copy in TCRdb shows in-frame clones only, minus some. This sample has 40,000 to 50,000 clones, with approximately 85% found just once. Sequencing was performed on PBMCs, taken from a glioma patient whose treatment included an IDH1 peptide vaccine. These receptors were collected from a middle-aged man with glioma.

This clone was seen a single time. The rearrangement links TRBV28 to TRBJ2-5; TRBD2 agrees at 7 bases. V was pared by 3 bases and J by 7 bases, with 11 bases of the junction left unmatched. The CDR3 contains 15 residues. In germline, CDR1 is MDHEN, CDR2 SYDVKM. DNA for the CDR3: TGTGCCAGCAGTTTTGCCCGGGGGGACTTAGGGACCCAGTACTTC. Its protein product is CASSFARGDLGTQYF.

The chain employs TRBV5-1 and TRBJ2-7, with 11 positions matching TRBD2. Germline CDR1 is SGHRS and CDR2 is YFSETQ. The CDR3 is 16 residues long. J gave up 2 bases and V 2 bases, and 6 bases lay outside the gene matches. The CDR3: CASSLLGLAETYEQYF. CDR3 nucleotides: TGCGCCAGCAGCTTACTGGGACTAGCGGAGACCTACGAGCAGTACTTC.

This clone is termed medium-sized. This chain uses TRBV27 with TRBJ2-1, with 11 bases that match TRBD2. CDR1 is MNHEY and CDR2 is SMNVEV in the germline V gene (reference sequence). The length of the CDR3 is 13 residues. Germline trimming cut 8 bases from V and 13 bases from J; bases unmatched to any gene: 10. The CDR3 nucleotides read TGTGCCAGCTCGCTCGGTAGCGGGAGGGCCCAGTTCTTC. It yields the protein CASSLGSGRAQFF.

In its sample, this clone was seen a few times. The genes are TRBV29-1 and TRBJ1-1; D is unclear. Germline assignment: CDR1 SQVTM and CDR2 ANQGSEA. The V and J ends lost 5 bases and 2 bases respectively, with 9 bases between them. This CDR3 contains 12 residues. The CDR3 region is CSVLWGNTEAFF. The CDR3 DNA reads TGCAGCGTTTTGTGGGGAAACACTGAAGCTTTCTTT.

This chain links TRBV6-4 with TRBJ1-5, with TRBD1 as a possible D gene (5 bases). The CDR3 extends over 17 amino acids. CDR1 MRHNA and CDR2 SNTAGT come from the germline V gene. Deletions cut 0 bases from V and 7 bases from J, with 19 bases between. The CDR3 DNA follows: TGTGCCAGCAGTGACTCCCTGGGCCTCAAGGGGATACAGCCCCAGCATTTT. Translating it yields CASSDSLGLKGIQPQHF.

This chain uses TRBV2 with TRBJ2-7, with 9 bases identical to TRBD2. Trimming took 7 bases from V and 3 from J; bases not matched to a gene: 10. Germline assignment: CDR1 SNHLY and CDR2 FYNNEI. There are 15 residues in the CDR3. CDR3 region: CASKGGTSQSYEQYF. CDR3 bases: TGTGCCAGCAAGGGGGGGACTAGCCAAAGCTACGAGCAGTACTTC.

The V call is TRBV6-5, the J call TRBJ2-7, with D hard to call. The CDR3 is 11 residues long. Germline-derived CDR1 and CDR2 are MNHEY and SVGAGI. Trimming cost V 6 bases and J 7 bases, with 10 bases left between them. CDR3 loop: CASSRGGEQYF. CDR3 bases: TGTGCCAGCAGCCGCGGCGGAGAGCAGTACTTC.

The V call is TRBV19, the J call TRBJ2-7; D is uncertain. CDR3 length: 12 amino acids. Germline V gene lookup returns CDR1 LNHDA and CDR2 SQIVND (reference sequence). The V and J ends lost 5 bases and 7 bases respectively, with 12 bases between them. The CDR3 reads CASSRLGQEQYF. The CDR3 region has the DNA TGTGCCAGTAGTCGACTGGGCCAGGAGCAGTACTTC.

The CDR3 bases are TGTGCCACACACGCGATAGGGGTCAACACTGAAGCTTTCTTT. Residues: CATHAIGVNTEAFF. The rearrangement joins TRBV2 to TRBJ1-1; maybe TRBD1 (5 bases). The CDR3 totals 14 residues. Deletions cut 10 bases from V and 2 bases from J, with 17 bases between. Germline CDR1 is SNHLY and CDR2 is FYNNEI. The full variable domain, rest sourced from reference TRBV2 and TRBJ1-1, is EPEVTQTPSHQVTQMGQEVILRCVPISNHLYFYWYRQILGQKVEFLVSFYNNEISEKSEIFDDQFSVERPDGSNFTLKIRSTKLEDSAMYFCATHAIGVNTEAFFGQGTRLTVV.

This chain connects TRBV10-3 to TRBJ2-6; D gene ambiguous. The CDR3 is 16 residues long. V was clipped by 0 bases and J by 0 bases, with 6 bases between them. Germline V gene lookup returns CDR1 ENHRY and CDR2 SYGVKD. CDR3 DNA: TGTGCCATCAGTGAGTCGCCGCCCTCTGGGGCCAACGTCCTGACTTTC. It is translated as CAISESPPSGANVLTF.

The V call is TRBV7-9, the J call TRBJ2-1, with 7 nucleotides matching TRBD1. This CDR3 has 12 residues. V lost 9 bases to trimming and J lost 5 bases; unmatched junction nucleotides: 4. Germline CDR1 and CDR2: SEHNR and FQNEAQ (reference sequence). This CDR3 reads CASQGDNNEQFF. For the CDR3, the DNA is TGTGCCAGTCAGGGGGATAACAATGAGCAGTTCTTC. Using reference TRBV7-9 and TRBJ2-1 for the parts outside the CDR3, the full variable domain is DTGVSQNPRHKITKRGQNVTFRCDPISEHNRLYWYRQTLGQGPEFLTYFQNEAQLEKSRLLSDRFSAERPKGSFSTLEIQRTEQGDSAMYLCASQGDNNEQFFGPGTRLTVL.

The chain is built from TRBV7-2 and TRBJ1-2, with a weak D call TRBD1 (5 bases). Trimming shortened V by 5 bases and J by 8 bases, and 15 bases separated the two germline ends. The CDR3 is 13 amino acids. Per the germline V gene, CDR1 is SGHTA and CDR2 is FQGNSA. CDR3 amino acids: CASSLLVRDGYTF. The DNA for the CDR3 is TGTGCCAGCAGCCTGCTAGTGAGGGACGGCTACACCTTC.

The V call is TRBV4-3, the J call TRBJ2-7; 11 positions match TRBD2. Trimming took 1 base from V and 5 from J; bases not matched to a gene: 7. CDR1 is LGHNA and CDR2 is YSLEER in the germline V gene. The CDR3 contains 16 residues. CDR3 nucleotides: TGCGCCAGCAGCCAAGGAGTAGCGGGAGGGCCCGACGAGCAGTACTTC. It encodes CASSQGVAGGPDEQYF.

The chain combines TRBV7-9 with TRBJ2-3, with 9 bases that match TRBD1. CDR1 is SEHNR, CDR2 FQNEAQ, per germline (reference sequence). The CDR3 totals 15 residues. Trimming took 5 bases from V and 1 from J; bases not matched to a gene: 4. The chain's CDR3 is CASSPRTGGTDTQYF. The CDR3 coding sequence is TGTGCCAGCAGCCCGCGGACAGGGGGCACAGATACGCAGTATTTT.

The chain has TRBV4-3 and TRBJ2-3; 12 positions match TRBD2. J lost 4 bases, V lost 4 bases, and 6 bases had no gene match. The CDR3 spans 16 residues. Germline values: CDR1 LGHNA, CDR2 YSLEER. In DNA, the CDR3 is TGCGCCAGCAGCCTGGGGACTAGCGGGTACGCAGATACGCAGTATTTT. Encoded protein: CASSLGTSGYADTQYF.

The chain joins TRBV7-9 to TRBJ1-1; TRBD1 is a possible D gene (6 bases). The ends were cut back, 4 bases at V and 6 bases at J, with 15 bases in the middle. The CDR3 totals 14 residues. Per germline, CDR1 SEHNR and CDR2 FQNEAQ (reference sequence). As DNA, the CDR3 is TGTGCCAGCAGCTCAACAGGGAGGGTGGCTGAAGCTTTCTTT. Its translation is CASSSTGRVAEAFF.

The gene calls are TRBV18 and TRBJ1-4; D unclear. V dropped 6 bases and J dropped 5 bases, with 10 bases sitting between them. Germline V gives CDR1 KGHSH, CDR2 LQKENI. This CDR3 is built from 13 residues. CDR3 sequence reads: CASSAGGNEKLFF. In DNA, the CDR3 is TGTGCCAGCTCGGCGGGAGGGAATGAAAAACTGTTTTTT.

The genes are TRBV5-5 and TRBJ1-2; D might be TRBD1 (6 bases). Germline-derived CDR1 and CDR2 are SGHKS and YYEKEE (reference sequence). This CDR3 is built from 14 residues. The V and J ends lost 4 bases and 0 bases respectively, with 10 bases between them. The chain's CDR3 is CASSVGHTNYGYTF. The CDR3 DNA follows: TGTGCCAGCAGCGTGGGACATACTAACTATGGCTACACCTTC.

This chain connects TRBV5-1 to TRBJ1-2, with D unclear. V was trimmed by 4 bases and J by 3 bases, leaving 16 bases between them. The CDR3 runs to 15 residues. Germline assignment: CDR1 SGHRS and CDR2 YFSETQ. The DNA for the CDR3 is TGCGCCAGCAGCCCCAGACCAACTCAGGACTATGGCTACACCTTC. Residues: CASSPRPTQDYGYTF.

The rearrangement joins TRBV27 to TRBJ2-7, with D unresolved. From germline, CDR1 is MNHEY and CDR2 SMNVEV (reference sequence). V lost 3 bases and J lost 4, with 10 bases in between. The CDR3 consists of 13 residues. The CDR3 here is CASSFKQRYEQYF. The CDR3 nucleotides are TGTGCCAGCAGTTTCAAACAGAGGTACGAGCAGTACTTC.

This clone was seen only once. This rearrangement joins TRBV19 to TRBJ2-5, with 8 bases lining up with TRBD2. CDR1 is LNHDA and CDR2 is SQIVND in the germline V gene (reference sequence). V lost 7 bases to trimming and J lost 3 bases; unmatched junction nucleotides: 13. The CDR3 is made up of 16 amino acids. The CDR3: CASMSQGSGIKETQYF. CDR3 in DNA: TGTGCCAGTATGTCCCAAGGTAGCGGGATTAAAGAGACCCAGTACTTC.

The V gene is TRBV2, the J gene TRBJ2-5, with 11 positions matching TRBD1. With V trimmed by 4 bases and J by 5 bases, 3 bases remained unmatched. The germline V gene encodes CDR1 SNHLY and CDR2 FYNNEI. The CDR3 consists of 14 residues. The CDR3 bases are TGTGCCAGCAGTGGAGGACAGGGGGCTGAGACCCAGTACTTC. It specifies CASSGGQGAETQYF. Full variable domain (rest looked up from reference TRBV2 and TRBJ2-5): EPEVTQTPSHQVTQMGQEVILRCVPISNHLYFYWYRQILGQKVEFLVSFYNNEISEKSEIFDDQFSVERPDGSNFTLKIRSTKLEDSAMYFCASSGGQGAETQYFGPGTRLLVL.

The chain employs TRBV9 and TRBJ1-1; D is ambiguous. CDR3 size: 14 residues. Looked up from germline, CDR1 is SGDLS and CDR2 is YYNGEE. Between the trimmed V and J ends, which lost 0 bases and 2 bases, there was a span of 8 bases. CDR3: CASSVVHSNTEAFF. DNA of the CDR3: TGTGCCAGCAGCGTAGTTCACAGTAACACTGAAGCTTTCTTT.

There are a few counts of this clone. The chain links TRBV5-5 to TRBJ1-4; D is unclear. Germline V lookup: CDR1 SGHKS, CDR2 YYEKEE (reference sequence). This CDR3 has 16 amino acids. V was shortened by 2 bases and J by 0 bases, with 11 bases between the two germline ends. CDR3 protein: CASSFRAVATNEKLFF. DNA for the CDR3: TGTGCCAGCAGCTTTAGGGCAGTTGCAACTAATGAAAAACTGTTTTTT.

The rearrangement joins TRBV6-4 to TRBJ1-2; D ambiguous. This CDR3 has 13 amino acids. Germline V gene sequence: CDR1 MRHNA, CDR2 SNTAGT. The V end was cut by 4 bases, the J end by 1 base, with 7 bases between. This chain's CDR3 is CASSVGYNYGYTF. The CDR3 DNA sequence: TGTGCCAGCAGTGTCGGATATAACTATGGCTACACCTTC.

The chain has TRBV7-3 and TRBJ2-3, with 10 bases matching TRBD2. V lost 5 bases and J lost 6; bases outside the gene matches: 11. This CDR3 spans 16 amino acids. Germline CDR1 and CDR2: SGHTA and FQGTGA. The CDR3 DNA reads TGTGCCAGCAGCCCCCGGGCTAGCGGGAGCATTGATACGCAGTATTTT. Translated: CASSPRASGSIDTQYF. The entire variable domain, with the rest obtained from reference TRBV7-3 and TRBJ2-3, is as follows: GAGVSQTPSNKVTEKGKYVELRCDPISGHTALYWYRQSLGQGPEFLIYFQGTGAADDSGLPNDRFFAVRPEGSVSTLKIQRTERGDSAVYLCASSPRASGSIDTQYFGPGTRLTVL.

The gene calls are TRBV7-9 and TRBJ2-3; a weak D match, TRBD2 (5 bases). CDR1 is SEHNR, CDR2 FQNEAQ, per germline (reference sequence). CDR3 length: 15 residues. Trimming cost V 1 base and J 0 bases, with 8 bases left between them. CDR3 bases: TGTGCCAGCAGCTTAGTTGCGGGTAGCACAGATACGCAGTATTTT. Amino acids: CASSLVAGSTDTQYF.

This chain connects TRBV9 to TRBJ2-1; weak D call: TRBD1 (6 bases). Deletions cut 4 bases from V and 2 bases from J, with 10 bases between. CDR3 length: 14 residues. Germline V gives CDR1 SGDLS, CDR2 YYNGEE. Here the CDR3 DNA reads TGTGCCAGCAGCTTGGGACATCCCTACAATGAGCAGTTCTTC. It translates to CASSLGHPYNEQFF.